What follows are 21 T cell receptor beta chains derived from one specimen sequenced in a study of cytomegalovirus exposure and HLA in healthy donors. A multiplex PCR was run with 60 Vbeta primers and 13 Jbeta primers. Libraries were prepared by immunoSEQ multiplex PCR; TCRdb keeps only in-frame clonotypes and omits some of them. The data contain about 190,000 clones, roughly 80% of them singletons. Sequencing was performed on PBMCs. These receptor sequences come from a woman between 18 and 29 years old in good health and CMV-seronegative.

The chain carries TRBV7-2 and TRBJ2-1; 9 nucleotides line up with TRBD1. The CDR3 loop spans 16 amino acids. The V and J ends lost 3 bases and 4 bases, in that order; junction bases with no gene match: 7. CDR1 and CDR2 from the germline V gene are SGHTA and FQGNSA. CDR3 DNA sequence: TGTGCCAGCAGCTTCCCCGGGACAGGGTTTTACAATGAGCAGTTCTTC. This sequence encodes CASSFPGTGFYNEQFF.

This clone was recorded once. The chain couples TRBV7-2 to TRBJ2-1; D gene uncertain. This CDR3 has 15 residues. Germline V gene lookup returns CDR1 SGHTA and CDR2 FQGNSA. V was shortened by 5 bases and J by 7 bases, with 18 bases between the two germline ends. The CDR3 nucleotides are TGTGCCAGCAGCGGTGATCGCGCCATCCCGAATGAGCAGTTCTTC. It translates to CASSGDRAIPNEQFF.

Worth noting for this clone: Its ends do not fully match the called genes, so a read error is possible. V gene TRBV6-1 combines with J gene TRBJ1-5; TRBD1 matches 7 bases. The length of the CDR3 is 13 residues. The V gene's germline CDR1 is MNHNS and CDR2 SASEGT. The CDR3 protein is CASTRQGNQPQHF. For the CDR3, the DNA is TGTGCCAGCACCCGACAGGGCAACCAGCCCCAGCATTTT.

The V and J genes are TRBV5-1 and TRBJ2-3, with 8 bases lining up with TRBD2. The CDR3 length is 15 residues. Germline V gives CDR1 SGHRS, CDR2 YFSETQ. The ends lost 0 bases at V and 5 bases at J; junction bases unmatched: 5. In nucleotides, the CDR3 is TGCGCCAGCAGCTTGGCAGCGGGAGTAGTAGATACGCAGTATTTT. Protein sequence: CASSLAAGVVDTQYF.

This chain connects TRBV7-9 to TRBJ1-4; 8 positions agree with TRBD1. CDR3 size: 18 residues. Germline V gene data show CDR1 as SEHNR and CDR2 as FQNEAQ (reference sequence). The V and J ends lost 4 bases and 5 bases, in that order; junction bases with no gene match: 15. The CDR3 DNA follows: TGTGCCAGCAGCTCCAGCGGACAGGGCGATGGGGAGAATGAAAAACTGTTTTTT. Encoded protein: CASSSSGQGDGENEKLFF.

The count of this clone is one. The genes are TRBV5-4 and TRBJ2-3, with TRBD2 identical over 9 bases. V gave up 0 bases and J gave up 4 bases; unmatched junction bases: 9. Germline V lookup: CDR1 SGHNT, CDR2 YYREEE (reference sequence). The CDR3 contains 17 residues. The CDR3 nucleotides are TGTGCCAGCAGCTTGGCCCGAAGCGGGAGGATCGCAGATACGCAGTATTTT. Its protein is CASSLARSGRIADTQYF.

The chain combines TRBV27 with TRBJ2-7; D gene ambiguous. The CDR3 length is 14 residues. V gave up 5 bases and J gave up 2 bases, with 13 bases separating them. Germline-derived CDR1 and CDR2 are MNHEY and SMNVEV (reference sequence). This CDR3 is CASSPGSSPYEQYV. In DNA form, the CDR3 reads TGTGCCAGCAGTCCCGGGTCTTCCCCCTACGAGCAGTACGTC.

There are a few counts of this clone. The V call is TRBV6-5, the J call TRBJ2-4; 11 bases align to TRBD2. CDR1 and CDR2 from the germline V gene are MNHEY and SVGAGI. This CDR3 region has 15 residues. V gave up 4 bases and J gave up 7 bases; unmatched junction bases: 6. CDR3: CASSSLLAGVNIQYF. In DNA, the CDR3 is TGTGCCAGCAGTTCCTTACTAGCGGGAGTGAACATTCAGTACTTC.

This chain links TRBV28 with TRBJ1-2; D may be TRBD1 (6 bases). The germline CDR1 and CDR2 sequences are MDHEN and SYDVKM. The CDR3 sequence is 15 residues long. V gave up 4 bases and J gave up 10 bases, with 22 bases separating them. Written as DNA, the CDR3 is TGTGCCAGCAGTTCAGCCCACCTACCGGACAGTGCCTACACCTTC. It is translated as CASSSAHLPDSAYTF.

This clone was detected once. CDR3: CATSRDRGREQYV. In DNA, the CDR3 is TGTGCCACCAGCAGAGACAGGGGAAGGGAGCAGTACGTC. The chain employs TRBV15 and TRBJ2-7, with TRBD1 as a possible D gene (6 bases). The V gene lost 0 bases and the J gene lost 7 bases, with 10 bases spanning the gap. The CDR3 runs to 13 residues. Germline values: CDR1 LNHNV, CDR2 YYDKDF (reference sequence).

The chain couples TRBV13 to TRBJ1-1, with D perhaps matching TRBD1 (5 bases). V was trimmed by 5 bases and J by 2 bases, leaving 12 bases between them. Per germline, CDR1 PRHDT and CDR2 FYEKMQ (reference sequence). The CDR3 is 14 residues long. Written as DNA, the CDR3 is TGTGCCAGCAGCGGGGGGGTTATCAACACTGAAGCTTTCTTT. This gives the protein CASSGGVINTEAFF.

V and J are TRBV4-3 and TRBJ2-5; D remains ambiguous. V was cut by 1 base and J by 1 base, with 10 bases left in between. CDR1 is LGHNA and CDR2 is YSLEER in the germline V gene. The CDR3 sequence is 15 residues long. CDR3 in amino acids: CASSQVFGFQETQYF. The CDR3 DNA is TGCGCCAGCAGCCAAGTGTTCGGTTTCCAAGAGACCCAGTACTTC.

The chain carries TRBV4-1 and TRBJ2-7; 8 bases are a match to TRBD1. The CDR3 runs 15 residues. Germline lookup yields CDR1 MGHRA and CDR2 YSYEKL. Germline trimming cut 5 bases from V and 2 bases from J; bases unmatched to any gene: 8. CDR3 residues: CASSYQTGATYEQYV. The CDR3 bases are TGCGCCAGCAGCTACCAGACAGGGGCAACCTACGAGCAGTACGTC.

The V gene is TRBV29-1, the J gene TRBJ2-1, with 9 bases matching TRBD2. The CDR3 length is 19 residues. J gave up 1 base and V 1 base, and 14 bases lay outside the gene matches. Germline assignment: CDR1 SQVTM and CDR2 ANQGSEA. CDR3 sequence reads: CSVEGASGKSFGSYNEQFF. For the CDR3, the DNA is TGCAGCGTTGAAGGGGCTAGCGGGAAATCTTTTGGATCCTACAATGAGCAGTTCTTC.

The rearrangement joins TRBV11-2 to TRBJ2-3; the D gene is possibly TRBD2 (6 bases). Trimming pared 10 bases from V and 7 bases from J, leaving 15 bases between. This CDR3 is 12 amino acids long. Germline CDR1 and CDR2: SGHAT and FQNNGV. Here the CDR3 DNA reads TGTGCCACCCAGGGACTTCTTCATACGCAGTATTTT. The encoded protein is CATQGLLHTQYF.

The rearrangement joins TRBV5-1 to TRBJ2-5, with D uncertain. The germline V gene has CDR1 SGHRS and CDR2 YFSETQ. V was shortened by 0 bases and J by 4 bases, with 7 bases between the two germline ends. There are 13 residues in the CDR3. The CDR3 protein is CASSLAGSETQYF. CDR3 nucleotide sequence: TGCGCCAGCAGCTTGGCCGGTTCAGAGACCCAGTACTTC.

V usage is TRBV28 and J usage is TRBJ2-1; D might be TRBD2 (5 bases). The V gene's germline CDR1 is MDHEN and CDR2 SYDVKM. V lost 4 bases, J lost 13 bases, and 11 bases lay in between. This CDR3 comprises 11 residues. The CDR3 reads CASSSGIHQFF. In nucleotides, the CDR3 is TGTGCCAGCAGTTCGGGAATCCATCAGTTCTTC.

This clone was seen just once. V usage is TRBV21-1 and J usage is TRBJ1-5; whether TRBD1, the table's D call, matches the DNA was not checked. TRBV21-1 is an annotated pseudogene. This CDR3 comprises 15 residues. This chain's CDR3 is CASSPLGTSNQPQHF. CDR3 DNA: TGTGCCAGCAGCCCTTTGGGCACTAGCAATCAGCCCCAGCATTTT.

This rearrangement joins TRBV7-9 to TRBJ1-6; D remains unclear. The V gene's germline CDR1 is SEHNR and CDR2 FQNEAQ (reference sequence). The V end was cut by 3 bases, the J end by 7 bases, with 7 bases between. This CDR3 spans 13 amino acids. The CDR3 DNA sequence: TGTGCCAGCAGCTTGGACTTGAATTCACCCCTCCACTTT. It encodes CASSLDLNSPLHF. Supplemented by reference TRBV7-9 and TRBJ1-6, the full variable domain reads DTGVSQNPRHKITKRGQNVTFRCDPISEHNRLYWYRQTLGQGPEFLTYFQNEAQLEKSRLLSDRFSAERPKGSFSTLEIQRTEQGDSAMYLCASSLDLNSPLHFGNGTRLTVT.

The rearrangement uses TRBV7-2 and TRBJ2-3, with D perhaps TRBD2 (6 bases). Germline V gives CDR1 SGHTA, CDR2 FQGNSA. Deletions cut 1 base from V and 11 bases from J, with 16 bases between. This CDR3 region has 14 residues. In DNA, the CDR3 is TGTGCCAGCAGCTTAGTAGCGGAGGCCCCTGGGCAGTATTTT. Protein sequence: CASSLVAEAPGQYF. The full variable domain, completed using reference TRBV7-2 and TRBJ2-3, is GAGVSQSPSNKVTEKGKDVELRCDPISGHTALYWYRQSLGQGLEFLIYFQGNSAPDKSGLPSDRFSAERTGGSVSTLTIQRTQQEDSAVYLCASSLVAEAPGQYFGPGTRLTVL.

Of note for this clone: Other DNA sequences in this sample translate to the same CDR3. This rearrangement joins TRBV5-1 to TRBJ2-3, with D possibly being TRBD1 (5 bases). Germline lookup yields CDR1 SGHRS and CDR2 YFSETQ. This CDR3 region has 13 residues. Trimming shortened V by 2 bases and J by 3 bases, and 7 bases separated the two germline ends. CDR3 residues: CASSLGETDTQYF. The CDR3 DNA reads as TGCGCCAGCAGCTTAGGGGAAACAGATACGCAGTATTTT. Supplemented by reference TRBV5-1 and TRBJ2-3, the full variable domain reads KAGVTQTPRYLIKTRGQQVTLSCSPISGHRSVSWYQQTPGQGLQFLFEYFSETQRNKGNFPGRFSGRQFSNSRSEMNVSTLELGDSALYLCASSLGETDTQYFGPGTRLTVL.